One and the same sample provided the 17 T cell receptor beta chains below, sequenced in a study of blood T cells in healthy people across ages. Sample-barcoded 5' priming and a J-beta primer mix drove a second PCR of about 6 to 12 cycles. A single record per CDR3 protein comes from TCRdb applying MiXCR to the 5' RACE reads. The data hold 1.5 million to 2 million distinct CDR3 sequences, with 30% to 35% observed a single time. Sequencing was performed on blood. The receptors come from a woman in her twenties or thirties in good health.

This clonotype was detected once. The gene calls are TRBV6-5 and TRBJ2-7; possible D gene TRBD2, 6 bases. Per the germline V gene, CDR1 is MNHEY and CDR2 is SVGAGI. The CDR3 covers 13 residues. The V end was cut by 2 bases, the J end by 4 bases, with 9 bases between. Here the CDR3 DNA reads TGTGCCAGCAGTTACCGGGAGAAATACGAGCAGTACTTC. This translates into CASSYREKYEQYF.

The genes are TRBV7-8 and TRBJ2-1; D is possibly TRBD1 or TRBD2 (5 bases each). V was clipped by 0 bases and J by 0 bases, with 12 bases between them. From germline, CDR1 is SGHVS and CDR2 FQNEAQ. CDR3 length: 17 amino acids. The CDR3 sequence: CASSLAGTAPSYNEQFF. CDR3 DNA: TGTGCCAGCAGCTTAGCTGGGACGGCTCCCTCCTACAATGAGCAGTTCTTC.

This clonotype showed up just a few times. The V call is TRBV6-1, the J call TRBJ1-1, with D uncertain. Per the germline V gene, CDR1 is MNHNS and CDR2 is SASEGT. V gave up 2 bases and J gave up 0 bases, with 10 bases separating them. The CDR3 is 15 amino acids. The CDR3 loop is CASSEFTSMNTEAFF. CDR3 in DNA: TGTGCCAGCAGTGAATTCACCAGTATGAACACTGAAGCTTTCTTT.

The chain links TRBV28 to TRBJ2-7; 9 nucleotides agree with TRBD2. The CDR3 is 14 amino acids. The J segment lost 3 bases and the V segment lost 6 bases, leaving 6 bases of the junction unmatched. The germline CDR1 and CDR2 sequences are MDHEN and SYDVKM. This chain's CDR3 is CASSRLAAFYEQYF. The CDR3 DNA reads TGTGCCAGCAGCCGACTAGCGGCATTCTACGAGCAGTACTTC. The whole variable domain, remainder taken from reference TRBV28 and TRBJ2-7, is DVKVTQSSRYLVKRTGEKVFLECVQDMDHENMFWYRQDPGLGLRLIYFSYDVKMKEKGDIPEGYSVSREKKERFSLILESASTNQTSMYLCASSRLAAFYEQYFGPGTRLTVT.

The chain recombines TRBV20-1 with TRBJ2-7; TRBD2 matches 14 bases. The V segment lost 5 bases and the J segment 4 bases; nucleotides outside the gene matches: 4. The CDR3 is made up of 14 amino acids. The V gene's germline CDR1 is DFQATT and CDR2 SNEGSKA (reference sequence). The DNA of the CDR3 is TGCAGTGCTGGGACTAGCGGGGGACCTTACGAGCAGTACTTC. Encoded protein: CSAGTSGGPYEQYF.

The CDR3 nucleotides read TGCAGCGTCCAACGAATAGCGGGAGAATCCGCCAATGAGCAGTTCTTC. This gives the protein CSVQRIAGESANEQFF. The rearrangement uses TRBV29-1 and TRBJ2-1, with TRBD2 matching over 9 bases. Per germline, CDR1 SQVTM and CDR2 ANQGSEA. This CDR3 is 16 amino acids long. V lost 6 bases to trimming and J lost 6 bases; unmatched junction nucleotides: 15.

The rearrangement joins TRBV6-1 to TRBJ2-3; D is perhaps TRBD2 (6 bases). The V end was cut by 0 bases, the J end by 2 bases, with 12 bases between. Germline loops: CDR1 MNHNS, CDR2 SASEGT. The CDR3 runs to 16 residues. The CDR3 sequence: CASSEAGGMATDTQYF. DNA for the CDR3: TGTGCCAGCAGTGAAGCGGGGGGAATGGCCACAGATACGCAGTATTTT.

CDR3 in amino acids: CASNYGNYEQYF. The CDR3 nucleotides read TGTGCCAGCAATTACGGGAACTACGAGCAGTACTTC. The chain joins TRBV28 to TRBJ2-7; possibly TRBD2 for D (5 bases). Trimming pared 7 bases from V and 3 bases from J, leaving 10 bases between. The germline CDR1 and CDR2 sequences are MDHEN and SYDVKM. This CDR3 comprises 12 residues.

This sequence joins TRBV20-1 and TRBJ2-5, with 13 bases that match TRBD2. This CDR3 contains 13 residues. Germline CDR1 is DFQATT and CDR2 is SNEGSKA (reference sequence). V trimming: 5 bases; J trimming: 7 bases; junction bases outside the gene matches: 4. The CDR3 loop reads CSALGLAGVTQYF. CDR3 DNA sequence: TGCAGTGCTCTCGGACTAGCGGGGGTGACCCAGTACTTC.

A note on this clonotype: It may be a read error: a sequence one base away is much more abundant. This sequence joins TRBV5-6 and TRBJ2-7, with TRBD1 as a possible D gene (5 bases). Trimming removed 0 bases at V and 3 bases at J, with 13 bases between. Germline V gene data show CDR1 as SGHDT and CDR2 as YYEEEE. CDR3 length: 15 residues. The CDR3 coding sequence is TGTGCCAGCAGCTTGGATGGACAAGCATACTACGAGCAGTACTTC. Its translation: CASSLDGQAYYEQYF.

The J gene is TRBJ2-7, the V gene TRBV6-6; tentatively, D is TRBD2 (6 bases). The CDR3 contains 15 residues. V was shortened by 1 base and J by 1 base, with 11 bases between the two germline ends. Looked up from germline, CDR1 is MNHNY and CDR2 is SVGAGI (reference sequence). CDR3 amino acids: CASSYYGGESYEQYF. CDR3 DNA: TGTGCCAGCAGTTACTATGGCGGGGAGTCCTACGAGCAGTACTTC.

Of note for this clonotype: This sequence may be a read error, since a much larger clone differs from it by one base. This rearrangement joins TRBV4-1 to TRBJ2-2; TRBD2 might be the D (6 bases). Looked up from germline, CDR1 is MGHRA and CDR2 is YSYEKL. This CDR3 spans 16 amino acids. The CDR3 sequence is CVSSQGGLKNTGELFF. The CDR3 bases are TGCGTCAGCAGCCAAGGAGGGCTGAAGAACACCGGGGAGCTGTTTTTT.

The chain links TRBV4-1 to TRBJ2-2; 13 nucleotides line up with TRBD2. Trimming cost V 2 bases and J 7 bases; bases outside gene matches: 13. The CDR3 is made up of 19 amino acids. Germline values: CDR1 MGHRA, CDR2 YSYEKL. DNA of the CDR3: TGCGCCAGCAGCCAAACGGGACTAGCGGGGACGTTTATCGGCGGGGAGCTGTTTTTT. Its protein is CASSQTGLAGTFIGGELFF.

The gene calls are TRBV10-3 and TRBJ1-2; a weak D match, TRBD1 (6 bases). The CDR3 length is 15 residues. With 7 bases removed from V and 0 bases from J, the gap between germline ends came to 15 bases. Germline values: CDR1 ENHRY, CDR2 SYGVKD. This chain's CDR3 is CAITNPGGANYGYTF. In DNA, the CDR3 is TGTGCCATCACCAATCCCGGGGGCGCTAACTATGGCTACACCTTC.

Concerning this clonotype itself: One end of the junction does not line up with germline, which may come from a read error. The chain employs TRBV12-5 and TRBJ2-7; the D gene is possibly TRBD1 (6 bases). Per the germline V gene, CDR1 is LGHNT and CDR2 is FRNRAP. The CDR3 loop spans 12 amino acids. CDR3 in amino acids: CVSGRGWDEQYF. As DNA, the CDR3 is TGTGTTAGTGGTAGGGGGTGGGACGAGCAGTACTTC. The full variable domain, rest sourced from reference TRBV12-5 and TRBJ2-7, is DARVTQTPRHKVTEMGQEVTMRCQPILGHNTVFWYRQTMMQGLELLAYFRNRAPLDDSGMPKDRFSAEMPDATLATLKIQPSEPRDSAVYFCVSGRGWDEQYFGPGTRLTVT.

The chain carries TRBV6-1 and TRBJ1-2; D uncertain. CDR3 length equals 13 residues. CDR1 is MNHNS and CDR2 is SASEGT in the germline V gene. V lost 7 bases, J lost 0 bases, and 9 bases lay in between. CDR3 protein: CASKEPTNYGYTF. As DNA, the CDR3 is TGTGCCAGCAAGGAGCCTACTAACTATGGCTACACCTTC.

Only a few counts were recorded for this clonotype. V gene TRBV11-2 combines with J gene TRBJ2-5; 7 bases match TRBD2. V lost 5 bases and J lost 2; bases outside the gene matches: 17. This CDR3 contains 18 residues. Germline V gene lookup returns CDR1 SGHAT and CDR2 FQNNGV. The CDR3, as DNA: TGTGCCAGCAGCCAACCGCCCCCCAAAGTGGGGGGGCAAGAGACCCAGTACTTC. It codes for CASSQPPPKVGGQETQYF.